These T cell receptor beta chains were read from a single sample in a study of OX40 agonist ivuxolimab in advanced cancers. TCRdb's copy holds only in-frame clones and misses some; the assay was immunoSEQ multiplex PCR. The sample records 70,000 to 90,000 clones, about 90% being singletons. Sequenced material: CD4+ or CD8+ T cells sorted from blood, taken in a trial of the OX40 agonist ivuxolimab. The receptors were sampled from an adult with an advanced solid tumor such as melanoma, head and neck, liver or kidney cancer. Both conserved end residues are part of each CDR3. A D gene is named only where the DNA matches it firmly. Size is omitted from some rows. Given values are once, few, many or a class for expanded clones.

CASSLFSSYNEQFF 14 . TRBV5-1 . TRBJ2-1
CATRDLAGLSDTQYF 15 . TRBV15 TRBD2 TRBJ2-3
CASSILSGANVLTF 14 . TRBV19 . TRBJ2-6
CASSSGTDPRYGYTF 15 . TRBV7-2 . TRBJ1-2
CASSMPGAGDYGYTF 15 . TRBV19 . TRBJ1-2
CASSHMTGPDYGYTF 15 . TRBV4-1 TRBD1 TRBJ1-2
CAWSAGSAIYF 11 . TRBV30 . TRBJ1-3
CASSYSAGFSTDTQYF 16 once TRBV6-6 . TRBJ2-3
CASSLGGGGNYEQYF 15 . TRBV27 TRBD2 TRBJ2-7
CASSYAGNWASPLHF 15 . TRBV6-6 . TRBJ1-6
CARSLGQGGRETQYF 15 . TRBV5-3 . TRBJ2-5
CASSYRDRGNSPLHF 15 . TRBV6-5 TRBD1 TRBJ1-6
CASSIGYGTAVFWQSGTEAFF 21 . TRBV19 . TRBJ1-1
CASSYSAGEPYNEQFF 16 . TRBV6-6 TRBD2 TRBJ2-1
CASFSSGTVEAFF 13 . TRBV7-9 . TRBJ1-1
CAIKADSQETQYF 13 . TRBV10-3 . TRBJ2-5
CASSEFGIEQFF 12 . TRBV10-2 . TRBJ2-1
CASSIDPRGTITDTQYF 17 . TRBV19 . TRBJ2-3
CASSSSVVEAFQETQYF 17 . TRBV7-9 . TRBJ2-5
CASSRGPSEQYF 12 . TRBV7-9 . TRBJ2-7
CASSSFGSNQPQHF 14 . TRBV27 . TRBJ1-5
CASSFSGTLQPQHF 14 . TRBV28 . TRBJ1-5
CASSSGQGNQPQHF 14 . TRBV5-8 TRBD1 TRBJ1-5
CAISYTFPGRGQVETQYF 18 . TRBV10-3 TRBD1 TRBJ2-5
CASSQGQGAHVGYGYTF 17 . TRBV4-1 TRBD1 TRBJ1-2
CASSLVEQETQYF 13 . TRBV5-4 . TRBJ2-5
CASSLWTANSNQPQHF 16 few TRBV5-8 . TRBJ1-5
CAWSNGPREITDTQYF 16 once TRBV30 . TRBJ2-3
CASSQGSLAGGYEQFF 16 . TRBV4-2 TRBD2 TRBJ2-1
CASSPLDRDPATDTQYF 17 once TRBV28 TRBD1 TRBJ2-3
CASSPRGGGGTDTQYF 16 . TRBV7-2 . TRBJ2-3
CASSWTGADYGYTF 14 . TRBV6-6 TRBD1 TRBJ1-2
CASTPTSGIYNEQFF 15 . TRBV2 TRBD2 TRBJ2-1
CASSFMQYEQYF 12 . TRBV11-2 . TRBJ2-7
CASSINNYSNQPQHF 15 . TRBV19 . TRBJ1-5
CASSPIYGYTF 11 few TRBV7-9 . TRBJ1-2
CASSFSEGREQFF 13 . TRBV5-5 . TRBJ2-1
CASSLSGGLAGGNEQFF 17 . TRBV28 TRBD2 TRBJ2-1
CASSDGGQGTEAFF 14 . TRBV6-4 TRBD1 TRBJ1-1
CASSLSRGQPQHF 13 once TRBV13 . TRBJ1-5
CASSFSGGQFF 11 many TRBV28 . TRBJ2-1
CASSGGGAYNEQFF 14 . TRBV6-6 TRBD2 TRBJ2-1